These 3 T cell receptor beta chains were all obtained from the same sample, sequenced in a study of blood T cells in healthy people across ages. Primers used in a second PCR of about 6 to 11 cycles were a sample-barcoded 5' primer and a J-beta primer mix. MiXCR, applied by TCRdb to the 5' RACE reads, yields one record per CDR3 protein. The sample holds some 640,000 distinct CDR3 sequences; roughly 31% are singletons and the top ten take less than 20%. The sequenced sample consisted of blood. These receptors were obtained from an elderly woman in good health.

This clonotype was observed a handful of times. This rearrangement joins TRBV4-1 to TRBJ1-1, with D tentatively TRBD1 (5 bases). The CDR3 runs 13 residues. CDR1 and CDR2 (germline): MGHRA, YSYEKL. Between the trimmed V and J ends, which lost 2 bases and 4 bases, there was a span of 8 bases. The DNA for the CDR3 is TGCGCCAGCAGCCAATATAGGGGCACTGAAGCTTTCTTT. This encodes CASSQYRGTEAFF.

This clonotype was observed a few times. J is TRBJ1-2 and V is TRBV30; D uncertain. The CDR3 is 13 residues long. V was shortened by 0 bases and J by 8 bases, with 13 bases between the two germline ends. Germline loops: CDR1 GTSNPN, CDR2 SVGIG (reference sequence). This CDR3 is CAWSVVFNAGYTF. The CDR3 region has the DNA TGTGCCTGGAGTGTGGTCTTCAATGCGGGCTACACCTTC.

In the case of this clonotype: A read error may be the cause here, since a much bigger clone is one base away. The CDR3 DNA sequence: TGTGCCCTCCAGGTTGGTGGAACCGGGGAGCTGTTTTTT. Amino acid sequence: CALQVGGTGELFF. The rearrangement joins TRBV10-3 to TRBJ2-2; D remains unclear. V was shortened by 11 bases and J by 5 bases, with 15 bases between the two germline ends. In germline, CDR1 is ENHRY, CDR2 SYGVKD. The CDR3 runs 13 residues.